The clone carrying this TCR beta chain was picked up a small number of times. Its antigen is not identified. This record comes from a study of T cell repertoires in cytomegalovirus infection. Overall study context: It can be stated that public TCR beta signatures indicated CMV infection as well as a matching HLA type.

General observations from the study: Summed frequency of public TCR beta families distinguished CMV carriers with the relevant HLA. Clonotypes of TCR beta that were HLA-C-restricted and CMV-specific dominated the ex vivo response.

In TCRdb, the reads were re-called with MiXCR into one record per CDR3 protein. The sample carries about 300,000 distinct CDR3 sequences, around 10% recorded once. The CDR3 extends over 11 amino acids. The germline CDR1 and CDR2 sequences are SNHLY and FYNNEI. Trimming shortened V by 8 bases and J by 8 bases, and 10 bases separated the two germline ends. The receptor was isolated from a human donor in good health (CMV status not recorded). Some clones in this sample may be carry-over from other donors' samples. Sequenced: PBMCs. This rearrangement joins TRBV2 to TRBJ2-1; the D gene is possibly TRBD1 (6 bases). The CDR3 loop reads CASFRGHEQFF. Here the CDR3 DNA reads TGTGCCAGCTTCAGGGGCCATGAGCAGTTCTTC.